This TCR beta chain was retrieved from a study of cytomegalovirus exposure and HLA in healthy donors (dated by TCRdb to 2015 to 2018). With regard to the full study: An earlier analysis of 587 of the donors reported under 300 Gb of sequence data and approximately 120 million unique TCR beta sequences obtained from around 190 million T cells. Across around 400 genotyped donors of the cohort, an average of roughly 250,000 unique TCR beta nucleotide sequences per donor were sequenced, and roughly 18% of those sequences were non-productive. The T cell repertoires of under 750 subjects were profiled by immunosequencing and related to cytomegalovirus serostatus. Both class I and class II loci were covered by HLA typing, at four-digit resolution. Donor age, sex, ethnicity and CMV serostatus were compiled alongside the repertoire data. An earlier analysis of some 500 of the donors used high-throughput TCR beta sequencing to judge whether each TCR beta V gene segment behaved as functional or pseudogenic. High-throughput TCR immunosequencing, statistical association of individual TCRs with disease status, and machine learning were combined to predict cytomegalovirus infection status. In the later analysis, no new phenotypic data were used to find candidate immune exposures; instead, reliance was placed on TCR beta sequences and their occurrence across donors. All discovery cohort repertoires had been generated on a single sequencing platform. Along with the roughly 700-subject first cohort, a separate validation cohort of over a hundred different subjects was used. The study was designed to test whether signatures of past pathogen exposure could be identified by cataloging public T cell receptors. An early release that covered about 600 HLA-typed donors contained approximately 300 gigabases of sequencing data and about 93 million unique TCR sequences. A later genetic analysis took genome-wide SNP genotypes for 398 of the 666 donors and used that subset as a discovery cohort. Because of strong linkage in the cohort, roughly 5 DR-DQ haplotypes were treated as single units for association and clustering. The genetic ancestry cluster associated with self-reported Caucasian donors included 81% of the roughly 390 genotyped donors. The number of donors typed differed by locus, with about 629-640 for A, B, C, DRB1 and DQB1, more than 500 for DQA1, some 570 for DPA1, and 450 to 480 for DPB1. A later analysis re-examined previously published TCR beta repertoires from roughly 650 donors and added high-resolution HLA genotyping to investigate patterns of TCR occurrence. Overall study results and their limits: According to the authors, the approach could potentially be generalized to other disease states and immunological phenotypes. Correlated functional status among segregating V segments might reflect linkage disequilibrium, but an unknown experimental factor could not be ruled out. Specific HLA alleles were associated with about 17,000 TCR beta sequences at a false discovery rate of 0.05 in a later analysis. In a later analysis, most CMV-associated TCR beta chains were found to appear HLA-restricted, with HLA associations seemingly driven largely by CMV exposure. The presence/absence analyses assumed that sequencing depth was roughly uniform across donors, and that assumption may not be true. Across donors, most TCR sequences were observed very rarely, whereas some public TCRs were present in many individuals. In an earlier analysis of some 550 of the donors, most TCR beta V segments were observed in productive rearrangements about 90% or about 30% of the time, broadly matching IMGT annotations. An association between a missense DCLRE1C variant and V-gene and J-gene trimming of TCR beta chains was found in a later genetic analysis and replicated in an independent cohort. Seventeen rarely observed V segments, including chromosome 9 orphons, were excluded from the earlier analysis of about 600 of the donors because counts were too low. A later analysis found that HLA-associated TCR beta chains were more clonally expanded and had lower generation probabilities than equally common non-associated chains. Because some donors lacked HLA typing at each locus, the association tests relied only on the typed subset. Cytomegalovirus status was reported to be diagnosed by the classifier with high specificity and sensitivity in both the original and validation cohorts. A further reported finding was that TCR beta sequences accurately predicted the HLA-A and HLA-B alleles for most subjects in the first cohort. A later analysis reported that several top co-occurrence clusters appeared linked to parvovirus B19, influenza, CMV and Epstein-Barr virus. CMV serostatus was the only immune exposure information available for the cohort. The study listed 150 to 200 TCR beta chains as associated with cytomegalovirus. In a later genetic analysis, fewer N-insertions in productive TCRs were reported among donors in an Asian-associated ancestry cluster than the roughly 710-donor mean. The sequencing pipeline was judged likely to have produced a cluster of highly shared sequence variants as a technical artifact. The cohort was sequenced for TCR beta chains only, and without alpha or paired-chain data the features that could be detected were limited. In vitro tests confirmed that three of the cytomegalovirus-associated TCR beta chains recognize cytomegalovirus antigens. A later analysis found that TCR association rates varied across HLA loci, with DRB1 alleles showing the most associated TCRs and HLA-C alleles the fewest. Strong co-occurrence of HLA alleles, especially DR and DQ, made assigning TCR associations to individual alleles difficult.

The library relied on the immunoSEQ multiplex PCR assay. The multiplex PCR relied on a mix of 60 forward primers for TCR Vbeta segments and 13 reverse primers for TCR Jbeta segments. A multiplex PCR assay on genomic DNA amplified the CDR3 region of rearranged TCR beta genes. The amplified TCR beta libraries were sequenced on the Illumina HiSeq System as 87-base-pair reads. The original pipeline was this. A later analysis counted about 80 million unique TCR beta chains across the approximately 700 repertoires, and roughly 10 million of these chains were shared by at least two donors. Raw reads were error-corrected and collapsed into unique sequences with a nearest-neighbor algorithm that merged closely related sequences to remove PCR and sequencing errors. CDR3 sequences were aligned to IMGT reference sequences to assign V, D and J gene segments. For a sequence to be retained, a match of at least six nucleotides to both a V gene segment and a J gene segment was required. Rearrangements were called productive when the CDR3 lacked stop codons and stayed in frame with V and J; all others were non-productive. Following IMGT convention, CDR3 was defined as the stretch from the second conserved V-encoded cysteine up to the conserved J-encoded phenylalanine. The earlier analysis of fewer than 750 of the donors excluded sequences that lacked an unambiguous match to a single V gene segment. In an earlier analysis of 450 to 700 of the donors, V segments were called functional above 56.7% productive rearrangements and were called segregating when the between-donor standard deviation exceeded 5%. A statistical classification framework was built for diagnosing cytomegalovirus status from the catalog of TCR beta chain sequences. In a later analysis, V and J genes were assigned by comparing TCR nucleotide sequences against IMGT/GENE-DB human TR gene sequences. Using the TCRdist pipeline, a later analysis assigned CDR3 sequences along with most-parsimonious VDJ recombination scenarios. In a later analysis, each TCR beta chain was defined by its CDR3 amino acid sequence together with its V-gene family, and reads lacking a unique V-gene family were excluded. As a way to deal with suspected cross-contamination and a sequencing artifact, a later analysis dropped 640 or so nucleotide sequences that were highly shared and had low generation probability. For each public chain, a later analysis derived a clonal expansion index from normalized ranks of inferred template counts within each repertoire. In a later analysis, generation probabilities were computed with a VDJ recombination model fitted to out-of-frame rearrangements, and the resulting probabilities were checked against IGoR. Hypergeometric tests were used in a later analysis to score TCR-TCR, TCR-HLA and TCR-CMV co-occurrence, with a repertoire-size bias correction applied to the TCR pairs. False discovery rates were estimated in a later analysis by permuting HLA or CMV assignments 20 times. In a later analysis, co-occurring TCRs were grouped using DBSCAN, with TCRdist sequence similarity added in when clustering inside HLA-allele-positive subsets. Repertoires with fewer than 30,000 or more than 120,000 public chains, plus five repertoires with anomalous nucleotide sharing, were excluded from co-occurrence clustering. Held by TCRdb, this immuneACCESS table contains in-frame sequences only and omits some clones. Under half of the omission traces to an unresolved V gene where checked; the cause of the rest is unknown. The D gene and trimming were derived from the DNA, and the V and J assignments and clone size from that table. This sample holds approximately 140,000 clones; roughly 76% were observed only once. Together, the top ten hold roughly 14% of the sample.

The cohort was made up of 500 to 800 healthy bone marrow donors. At the time of sampling, every cohort member was nominally healthy, though immune exposures that went unrecorded were likely present. CMV serostatus was recorded as positive for some 300 and negative for about 50% of the roughly 700 cohort members, whereas no CMV serostatus was recorded for the donor in question. Every donor gave a peripheral blood sample, and the peripheral blood mononuclear cells from that sample were used for TCR beta sequencing. The Qiagen DNeasy Blood Extraction Kit was used to extract genomic DNA from the blood cell samples. Points on this clone: Its antigen has not been determined. Per-nucleotide qualities are absent, and no much larger clonotype sits a single base away.

Sequences were obtained from PBMCs. The source of this sequence is a human donor in good health.

The CDR3 region: CASSGGQDGNTEAFF. The nucleotide sequence reads TGTGCCAGCTCAGGGGGACAGGATGGGAACACTGAAGCTTTCTTT. The sequence is built from TRBV18 and TRBJ1-1, and 8 junction bases match TRBD1. V and J are trimmed by 5 bases and 1 base, and the gene matches miss 6 bases of the junction. CDR1 KGHSH and CDR2 LQKENI were looked up in the germline V gene. There are 15 amino acids in the CDR3, from cysteine to phenylalanine inclusive. Only CDR3 DNA is held: 45 bases, read in frame from base 1.